This T cell receptor (beta chain) was retrieved from a study of T cell changes during pregnancy in multiple sclerosis. Germline CDR1 reads MNHEY; CDR2 reads SMNVEV (reference sequence). The CDR3 is 14 residues long. Trimming pared 8 bases from V and 2 bases from J, leaving 15 bases between. Repertoires were generated with immunoSEQ multiplex PCR, while TCRdb's copy carries only in-frame clones and drops some. The data hold about 100,000 clones, with around 94% observed a single time. V gene TRBV27 combines with J gene TRBJ1-1; unclear D gene. The sequencing used peripheral blood, collected in the second trimester of pregnancy. The TCR comes from a female donor with multiple sclerosis, enrolled in a pregnancy study. CDR3 sequence reads: CASRKQTENTEAFF. The CDR3 DNA follows: TGTGCCAGCCGAAAACAGACGGAAAACACTGAAGCTTTCTTT.